One and the same sample provided the 6 T cell receptor beta chains below, sequenced in a study of T cell responses to AZD1222 COVID-19 vaccine. Assay used: immunoSEQ multiplex PCR; TCRdb lists only in-frame clones, some missing. The sample holds 150,000 to 200,000 clones, about 91% seen once. The source was peripheral blood, collected 28 days after the second AZD1222 dose. The source is an adult who received the AZD1222 COVID-19 vaccine.

J is TRBJ1-3 and V is TRBV5-1; D ambiguous. This CDR3 spans 17 amino acids. CDR1 SGHRS and CDR2 YFSETQ come from the germline V gene. The V end was cut by 0 bases, the J end by 0 bases, with 13 bases between. CDR3 sequence (DNA): TGCGCCAGCAGCTTGGTGGTCGGCGCACCCTCTGGAAACACCATATATTTT. Amino acids: CASSLVVGAPSGNTIYF. The whole variable domain, filled in from reference TRBV5-1 and TRBJ1-3, reads KAGVTQTPRYLIKTRGQQVTLSCSPISGHRSVSWYQQTPGQGLQFLFEYFSETQRNKGNFPGRFSGRQFSNSRSEMNVSTLELGDSALYLCASSLVVGAPSGNTIYFGEGSWLTVV.

The chain employs TRBV7-9 and TRBJ1-2, with D hard to call. With 5 bases removed from V and 0 bases from J, the gap between germline ends came to 7 bases. The CDR3 covers 13 residues. Germline V lookup: CDR1 SEHNR, CDR2 FQNEAQ (reference sequence). The CDR3 loop reads CASSLTSNYGYTF. The CDR3 DNA is TGTGCCAGCAGCCTTACTTCTAACTATGGCTACACCTTC.

Remarks on this clone: A read error is likely, as this CDR3 ends without the conserved phenylalanine or tryptophan. The limits of the CDR3 on the DNA are not certain, so only TCRdb's listed CDR3 is given. The gene calls are TRBV9 and TRBJ2-7; the table calls TRBD2, which could not be checked here. From its first to its last residue, the CDR3 has 10 amino acids. Germline CDR1 is SGDLS and CDR2 is YYNGEE. The CDR3 region is CASSVPSAGP.

The genes are TRBV7-8 and TRBJ1-4; TRBD1 matches at 7 bases. The CDR3 loop spans 14 amino acids. In germline, CDR1 is SGHVS, CDR2 FQNEAQ. Trimming at V came to 5 bases and at J to 4 bases, leaving 4 bases not matched to a gene. The CDR3 is CASSPRDSNEKLFF. The CDR3, as DNA: TGTGCCAGCAGCCCGCGGGACAGTAATGAAAAACTGTTTTTT.

The chain couples TRBV6-5 to TRBJ2-7; D may be TRBD2 (5 bases). Germline V CDR1 and CDR2: MNHEY, SVGAGI. The CDR3 extends over 14 amino acids. V was pared by 5 bases and J by 2 bases, with 13 bases between. The CDR3 spells CASSRTLLAYEQYF. For the CDR3, the DNA is TGTGCCAGCAGTAGGACTTTATTGGCCTACGAGCAGTACTTC.

This rearrangement joins TRBV13 to TRBJ1-5; possible D gene TRBD1, 6 bases. The V end was cut by 0 bases, the J end by 6 bases, with 18 bases between. The germline V gene has CDR1 PRHDT and CDR2 FYEKMQ (reference sequence). The CDR3 runs 17 residues. The CDR3 loop reads CASSLGPIGGGGQPQHF. CDR3 bases: TGTGCCAGCAGCTTAGGCCCTATTGGGGGGGGCGGTCAGCCCCAGCATTTT.